Following are 23 T cell receptor beta chains from one sample sequenced in a study of spatial heterogeneity in lung cancer. Study results and limitations: It was found that expanded intratumoral alpha and beta TCR counts tracked tumor mutation counts.

Time point indicated: sample taken at primary tumor resection. MiXCR, applied by TCRdb to the 5' RACE reads, yields one record per CDR3 protein. The repertoire includes more than 1,500 distinct CDR3 sequences, approximately 7% of them detected once, and 10% sits in the top ten. No antigen is known for these receptors. The sequencing used lung tumor tissue, collected at surgery. The source is a female donor with early-stage non-small cell lung cancer.

This clonotype qualifies as medium-sized. The V and J genes are TRBV28 and TRBJ1-1, with D perhaps matching TRBD1 (6 bases). This CDR3 is 14 amino acids long. V was cut by 2 bases and J by 3 bases, with 10 bases left in between. CDR1 is MDHEN, CDR2 SYDVKM, per germline. CDR3 sequence (DNA): TGTGCCAGCAGTTTACTGGGGGCACACACTGAAGCTTTCTTT. The encoded protein is CASSLLGAHTEAFF.

In its sample, this clonotype ranks as medium-sized (0.01 to 0.1%). One end of the junction is discordant with germline, which a read error may explain. This chain connects TRBV12-3 or TRBV12-4 to TRBJ1-1, with TRBD1 as a possible D gene (5 bases). This CDR3 region has 14 residues. CDR3 DNA sequence: TGTGCCAGCAGGGGACTTGGAGTTAACATTGAAGCTTTCTTT. Encoded protein: CASRGLGVNIEAFF.

This clonotype is medium-sized by share. The CDR3 reads CASSPRGRGREDEQFF. DNA of the CDR3: TGCGCCAGCAGCCCTCGAGGTAGGGGGCGTGAGGATGAGCAGTTCTTC. V and J are TRBV4-1 and TRBJ2-1, with 7 bases lining up with TRBD1. V was pared by 4 bases and J by 8 bases, with 14 bases of the junction left unmatched. The CDR3 has 16 amino acids. CDR1 MGHRA and CDR2 YSYEKL come from the germline V gene.

This clonotype is judged large (0.1 to 1%). The genes are TRBV7-2 and TRBJ2-1, with D possibly matching TRBD2 (5 bases). This CDR3 has 13 residues. V lost 5 bases to trimming and J lost 7 bases, with 12 bases between them. The germline gives CDR1 SGHTA, CDR2 FQGNSA. CDR3 amino acids: CASSPDGMNEQFF. DNA of the CDR3: TGTGCCAGCAGCCCCGACGGGATGAATGAGCAGTTCTTC. Drawing the rest from reference TRBV7-2 and TRBJ2-1, the complete variable domain is GAGVSQSPSNKVTEKGKDVELRCDPISGHTALYWYRQSLGQGLEFLIYFQGNSAPDKSGLPSDRFSAERTGGSVSTLTIQRTQQEDSAVYLCASSPDGMNEQFFGPGTRLTVL.

This clonotype has at least ten counts. The chain recombines TRBV11-3 with TRBJ2-3; possibly TRBD1 for D (5 bases). With 2 bases removed from V and 1 base from J, the gap between germline ends came to 10 bases. The CDR3 spans 15 residues. The V gene's germline CDR1 is SGHNT and CDR2 YENEEA. CDR3 protein: CASSLQGRGTDTQYF. The CDR3 DNA reads TGTGCCAGCAGCTTACAGGGAAGGGGCACAGATACGCAGTATTTT.

This clonotype is classed as medium-sized. The CDR3 loop is CASGLVGGVGDTDTQYF. The CDR3 nucleotides are TGTGCTAGTGGTTTGGTCGGAGGGGTTGGGGACACAGATACGCAGTATTTT. The chain is built from TRBV12-5 and TRBJ2-3; a possible D gene is TRBD2 (6 bases). The CDR3 consists of 17 residues. The germline gives CDR1 LGHNT, CDR2 FRNRAP. The V and J ends lost 0 bases and 2 bases respectively, with 15 bases between them.

Within the sample, this clonotype is medium-sized. The rearrangement links TRBV7-2 to TRBJ2-5; tentative D call: TRBD1 (6 bases). CDR3 length equals 15 residues. Trimming took off 6 bases at V and 1 base at J, with 15 bases between the two ends. Looked up from germline, CDR1 is SGHTA and CDR2 is FQGNSA. Here the CDR3 reads CASSLPNRAQETQYF. CDR3 sequence (DNA): TGTGCCAGCAGTTTACCGAACAGGGCCCAAGAGACCCAGTACTTC.

This clonotype is labeled large (0.1 to 1%). The chain uses TRBV23-1 and TRBJ2-7, with 9 positions matching TRBD1. TRBV23-1 is noted as an ORF with a role that remains uncertain. The CDR3 has 13 amino acids. V lost 8 bases to trimming and J lost 7 bases; unmatched junction nucleotides: 9. The CDR3: CASGDRDEPEQYF. The CDR3 DNA is TGCGCCAGCGGGGACAGGGACGAGCCGGAGCAGTACTTC.

This clonotype is deemed large. The rearrangement joins TRBV7-9 to TRBJ2-7; 8 bases line up with TRBD2. The V gene's germline CDR1 is SEHNR and CDR2 FQNEAQ (reference sequence). The CDR3 runs 14 residues. Germline trimming cut 5 bases from V and 3 bases from J; bases unmatched to any gene: 6. Here the CDR3 DNA reads TGTGCCAGCAGCCGTAGCGGGAACCACTACGAGCAGTACTTC. Its translation is CASSRSGNHYEQYF.

This clonotype is labeled large. V gene TRBV7-2 combines with J gene TRBJ2-4; 9 bases are shared with TRBD1. The V and J ends lost 6 bases and 9 bases, in that order; junction bases with no gene match: 9. Germline CDR1 and CDR2: SGHTA and FQGNSA. The CDR3 contains 14 residues. The CDR3 protein is CASRKPTGGSIQYF. The CDR3 nucleotides read TGTGCCAGCAGGAAACCGACAGGGGGGAGCATTCAGTACTTC.

By its share, this clonotype is large (0.1 to 1%). This chain links TRBV2 with TRBJ2-7; TRBD1 aligns across 8 bases. Germline trimming cut 8 bases from V and 11 bases from J; bases unmatched to any gene: 11. In germline, CDR1 is SNHLY, CDR2 FYNNEI. The CDR3 has 12 amino acids. CDR3 sequence reads: CASGPDRVPEYV. CDR3 DNA: TGTGCCAGCGGTCCGGACAGGGTCCCTGAGTACGTC.

This clonotype is medium-sized (0.01 to 0.1%) by share. V is TRBV6-2 or TRBV6-3 and J is TRBJ1-6, with D unresolved. This CDR3 spans 13 amino acids. Germline V lookup: CDR1 MNHEY, CDR2 SVGEGT. Trimming removed 7 bases from V and 4 bases from J, with 8 bases in between. The CDR3 DNA follows: TGTGCCAGCATCCGGGGTTATAATTCACCCCTCCACTTT. The encoded protein is CASIRGYNSPLHF.

By its share, this clonotype is medium-sized (0.01 to 0.1%). V is TRBV6-2 or TRBV6-3 and J is TRBJ2-7; perhaps TRBD2 as D (5 bases). In germline, CDR1 is MNHEY, CDR2 SVGEGT. V gave up 2 bases and J gave up 1 base, with 9 bases separating them. The CDR3 totals 14 residues. The CDR3 nucleotides read TGTGCCAGCAGTTACGTCGGGGAATCCTACGAGCAGTACTTC. It codes for CASSYVGESYEQYF.

This clonotype is classed as large. This chain uses TRBV20-1 with TRBJ2-1, with 9 bases aligning to TRBD2. The CDR3 consists of 12 residues. Trimming at V came to 6 bases and at J to 6 bases, leaving 3 bases not matched to a gene. CDR1 and CDR2 (germline): DFQATT, SNEGSKA (reference sequence). CDR3 sequence (DNA): TGCAGTGCCGAGCGGGGGGCCAATGAGCAGTTCTTC. Protein sequence: CSAERGANEQFF.

By share, this clonotype counts as medium-sized. This chain connects TRBV7-9 to TRBJ1-1; 8 bases are a match to TRBD1. The V and J ends lost 5 bases and 6 bases, in that order; junction bases with no gene match: 8. The germline CDR1 and CDR2 sequences are SEHNR and FQNEAQ (reference sequence). The CDR3 has 14 amino acids. The CDR3 loop is CASSARQGTAEAFF. CDR3 sequence (DNA): TGTGCCAGCAGCGCCAGACAGGGGACGGCTGAAGCTTTCTTT.

This clonotype is termed medium-sized. This rearrangement joins TRBV4-1 to TRBJ2-3, with 13 bases lining up with TRBD2. Losses at the gene ends were 0 bases for V and 1 base for J; bases not matched to a gene: 1. This CDR3 is 17 amino acids long. Germline CDR1 and CDR2: MGHRA and YSYEKL. CDR3 protein: CASSQEGTSGGTDTQYF. CDR3 DNA sequence: TGCGCCAGCAGCCAAGAGGGGACTAGCGGGGGCACAGATACGCAGTATTTT.

In this sample, this clonotype is medium-sized. V gene TRBV29-1 combines with J gene TRBJ2-7, with a weak D call TRBD2 (5 bases). Germline-derived CDR1 and CDR2 are SQVTM and ANQGSEA. Trimming stripped 1 base from V and 10 bases from J, with 11 bases between. This CDR3 contains 11 residues. The CDR3 sequence is CSVEAAGVQYF. The CDR3 nucleotides read TGCAGCGTTGAAGCAGCCGGGGTCCAGTACTTC.

In its sample, this clonotype ranks as large (0.1 to 1%). This chain uses TRBV20-1 with TRBJ2-7, with 8 bases fitting TRBD1. The length of the CDR3 is 18 residues. Germline lookup yields CDR1 DFQATT and CDR2 SNEGSKA (reference sequence). The CDR3 region is CTQKGGTPRDRKFYEQYF. The CDR3 bases are TGCACGCAGAAGGGAGGTACCCCTCGGGACAGGAAATTCTACGAGCAGTACTTC.

This clonotype is large within its sample. The chain joins TRBV23-1 to TRBJ2-1; maybe TRBD2 (6 bases). TRBV23-1 is an open reading frame, and its role is uncertain. V lost 6 bases, J lost 8 bases, and 20 bases lay in between. This CDR3 is 15 amino acids long. CDR3 sequence: CASSPPLTSTDEQFF. Written as DNA, the CDR3 is TGCGCCAGCAGCCCCCCCTTGACTAGTACGGATGAGCAGTTCTTC.

By frequency in the sample, this clonotype is large. CDR3 protein: CSASTGGSSYEQYF. CDR3 sequence (DNA): TGCAGCGCTTCGACAGGGGGCAGTTCCTACGAGCAGTACTTC. The chain joins TRBV29-1 to TRBJ2-7, with 10 bases that match TRBD1. V gave up 7 bases and J gave up 1 base; unmatched junction bases: 7. CDR1 and CDR2 from the germline V gene are SQVTM and ANQGSEA. CDR3 length: 14 amino acids.

This clonotype is medium-sized. The chain joins TRBV20-1 to TRBJ2-7; 8 bases are a match to TRBD2. CDR1 DFQATT and CDR2 SNEGSKA come from the germline V gene (reference sequence). After removal of 1 base from V and 4 bases from J, the junction contained 9 bases not matched to a gene. There are 15 residues in the CDR3. This CDR3 reads CSARVSAGVVYEQYF. In DNA form, the CDR3 reads TGCAGTGCTAGAGTCTCAGCGGGAGTTGTGTACGAGCAGTACTTC.

This clonotype is medium-sized within its sample. The gene calls are TRBV30 and TRBJ1-2; 10 bases line up with TRBD1. With V trimmed by 8 bases and J by 3 bases, 9 bases remained unmatched. Germline lookup yields CDR1 GTSNPN and CDR2 SVGIG (reference sequence). This CDR3 region has 14 residues. The CDR3 loop is CARKKGQGYYGYTF. DNA for the CDR3: TGTGCCCGCAAGAAGGGACAGGGGTACTATGGCTACACCTTC.

This clonotype came up a few times. A read error may produce the germline difference seen at one junction end. The chain recombines TRBV6-5 with TRBJ1-4, with D unresolved. The CDR3 runs to 13 residues. Germline V CDR1 and CDR2: MNHEY, SVGAGI. The DNA of the CDR3 is TGTGCCACCAGGTTCGGGGTTAATCAAAAACTGTTTTTT. It translates to CATRFGVNQKLFF.